This T cell receptor beta chain emerged from a study of cytomegalovirus exposure and HLA in healthy donors. Study-wide results and caveats: Data from an earlier analysis indicated that most TCR beta V segments were productive either about 87% or about 30% of the time. Whilst most TCR sequences proved rare, a subset of public TCRs occurred across many donors. For cytomegalovirus status, the classifier reportedly gave diagnoses with high specificity and sensitivity.

Researchers ran the PCR with 60 Vbeta and 13 Jbeta primers. Libraries were prepared by immunoSEQ multiplex PCR; TCRdb keeps only in-frame clonotypes and omits some of them. The sample includes around 150,000 clones, approximately 80% of them seen just once. Regarding donors, all were healthy bone marrow donors. About this clone: Its specificity is not known.

With 4 bases removed from V and 16 bases from J, the gap between germline ends came to 8 bases. Germline-derived CDR1 and CDR2 are SEHNR and FQNEAQ (reference sequence). This CDR3 has 9 residues. This clonotype was sampled from a woman in her thirties or forties in good health and CMV-seropositive. The genes are TRBV7-9 and TRBJ2-1; D gene uncertain. The sequencing input was PBMCs. CDR3 coding DNA: TGTGCCAGCAGCTCCCCCCAATTCTTC. This codes for CASSSPQFF.